The rows below give T cell receptor beta chains drawn from one sample of a study of blood T cells in healthy people across ages. TCRdb itself ran the 5' RACE reads through MiXCR, one entry per CDR3 protein. The sample gives approximately 670,000 distinct CDR3 sequences, around 43% of which show up once; around 30% is in the top ten. Sequencing used blood. The receptors were gathered from an older man in good health. CDR3s include the opening cysteine and the closing phenylalanine or tryptophan. The order of the fields is J gene, V gene, D gene, clone size, CDR3 protein, CDR3 DNA. A D gene is named only where the DNA matches it firmly. A row's size may be missing; if present it is once, few, many or a size class.

TRBJ1-6 | TRBV12-3/TRBV12-4 | - | once | CASSRLPLGSYNSPLHF | TGTGCCAGCAGCAGACTCCCCCTAGGCTCCTATAATTCACCCCTCCACTTT
TRBJ2-5 | TRBV21-1 | - | many | CASGDVGRQETQYF | TGTGCCAGCGGTGATGTGGGTCGCCAAGAGACCCAGTACTTC
TRBJ2-3 | TRBV7-3 | - | many | CASSLTHTDTQYF | TGTGCCAGCAGCTTAACGCACACAGATACGCAGTATTTT
TRBJ2-3 | TRBV18 | - | - | CASSQPTDSLTDTQYF | TGTGCCAGCTCACAACCGACAGACAGTCTCACAGATACGCAGTATTTT
TRBJ2-3 | TRBV24-1 | - | - | CATSDPPAGNQYF | TGTGCCACCAGTGATCCCCCCGCAGGAAACCAGTATTTT
TRBJ2-5 | TRBV6-2/TRBV6-3 | TRBD2 | many | CASSYVASGLRETQYF | TGTGCCAGCAGTTACGTGGCTAGCGGCCTCAGGGAGACCCAGTACTTC
TRBJ2-3 | TRBV6-6 | - | few | CASSPPLAGRADTQYF | TGTGCCAGCAGCCCCCCACTGGCGGGGCGGGCAGATACGCAGTATTTT
TRBJ2-7 | TRBV12-3/TRBV12-4 | - | - | CASRSRVRAYEQYF | TGTGCCAGCAGGTCCAGAGTGAGGGCTTACGAGCAGTACTTC
TRBJ1-2 | TRBV30 | TRBD1 | once | CAWSTSRDRGGYTF | TGTGCCTGGAGTACTTCCCGGGACAGGGGTGGCTACACCTTC
TRBJ2-1 | TRBV5-1 | - | few | CASSGASSYNEQFF | TGCGCCAGCTCCGGGGCCAGCTCCTACAATGAGCAGTTCTTC
TRBJ2-3 | TRBV9 | TRBD2 | - | CASSASPMGSGLPFTDTQYF | TGTGCCAGCAGCGCAAGCCCAATGGGGTCGGGACTACCATTCACAGATACGCAGTATTTT
TRBJ1-2 | TRBV5-1 | - | - | CASSPEGRTGGNGYTF | TGCGCCAGCAGCCCGGAAGGACGGACCGGGGGCAATGGCTACACCTTC
TRBJ1-2 | TRBV6-2/TRBV6-3 | - | - | CASSYAETGYTF | TGTGCCAGCAGTTACGCGGAGACTGGCTACACCTTC
TRBJ1-1 | TRBV27 | TRBD1 | many | CASRGPGTGNTEAFF | TGTGCCAGCAGGGGTCCCGGGACAGGGAACACTGAAGCTTTCTTT
TRBJ2-1 | TRBV7-2 | TRBD2 | - | CASSSSSGGLYNEQFF | TGTGCCAGCAGCTCCTCTAGCGGGGGGCTATACAATGAGCAGTTCTTC
TRBJ2-6 | TRBV29-1 | TRBD2 | few | CSVHLAGGGSSGANVLTF | TGCAGCGTTCACCTAGCGGGGGGGGGAAGCTCTGGGGCCAACGTCCTGACTTTC
TRBJ1-6 | TRBV12-3/TRBV12-4 | - | many | CATATGGNSPLHF | TGTGCCACCGCCACTGGGGGAAATTCACCCCTCCACTTT
TRBJ1-2 | TRBV6-2/TRBV6-3 | - | - | CASRTGTGYTF | TGTGCCAGCAGAACAGGGACTGGCTACACCTTC
TRBJ1-2 | TRBV6-5 | - | few | CASSFRGYYGYTF | TGTGCCAGCAGTTTTAGGGGCTACTATGGCTACACCTTC
TRBJ2-3 | TRBV2 | - | many | CASSEALRVKGTDTQYF | TGTGCCAGCAGTGAAGCGCTTCGGGTTAAGGGCACAGATACGCAGTATTTT
TRBJ2-2 | TRBV29-1 | TRBD2 | - | CSALSGGGRTGELFF | TGCAGCGCCCTATCCGGGGGGGGACGGACCGGGGAGCTGTTTTTT
TRBJ2-7 | TRBV4-3 | TRBD2 | few | CASSLSLSGRTYEQYF | TGCGCCAGCAGCCTGTCCCTTAGCGGGAGAACCTACGAGCAGTACTTC
TRBJ2-7 | TRBV7-9 | - | - | CASSCGEVYEQYF | TGTGCCAGCAGCTGCGGGGAGGTCTACGAGCAGTACTTC
TRBJ2-3 | TRBV25-1 | - | once | CAGSEQRATDTRYF | TGTGCCGGCAGTGAGCAGCGGGCCACAGATACGCGGTATTTT
TRBJ2-5 | TRBV7-6 | - | few | CASSVGQSQETQYF | TGTGCCAGCAGCGTAGGACAGTCCCAAGAGACCCAGTACTTC
TRBJ2-5 | TRBV4-2 | - | many | CASSQSGGDQETQYF | TGTGCCAGCAGCCAATCCGGCGGGGACCAAGAGACCCAGTACTTC
TRBJ2-7 | TRBV28 | TRBD1 | - | CASSTSGQGFYEQYF | TGTGCCAGCAGCACCTCGGGACAGGGTTTTTACGAGCAGTACTTC
TRBJ2-7 | TRBV5-6 | TRBD1 | - | CASSQGTDRTYF | TGTGCCAGCAGCCAGGGGACAGACCGGACGTACTTC
TRBJ2-1 | TRBV29-1 | TRBD2 | - | CSAFLRGGNHNEQFF | TGCAGCGCCTTTCTGCGGGGGGGTAACCACAATGAGCAGTTCTTC
TRBJ1-6 | TRBV4-3 | TRBD1 | few | CASRGRSTGDPSPLHF | TGCGCCAGCAGAGGGAGGAGTACAGGGGATCCTTCACCCCTCCACTTT
TRBJ1-2 | TRBV7-2 | - | few | CASSLAVPDGTNYGYTF | TGTGCCAGCAGCTTAGCGGTTCCGGACGGGACTAACTATGGCTACACCTTC
TRBJ1-2 | TRBV29-1 | - | few | CSVEDRGRGQGYGYTF | TGCAGCGTTGAAGATCGGGGTCGCGGCCAGGGCTATGGCTACACCTTC
TRBJ2-7 | TRBV20-1 | - | few | CSAFSPGNHEQYF | TGCAGTGCTTTCAGCCCGGGGAATCACGAGCAGTACTTC
TRBJ1-6 | TRBV7-9 | TRBD1 | - | CASSLSTGQGNSPLHF | TGTGCCAGCAGCTTATCGACGGGACAGGGGAATTCACCCCTCCACTTT
TRBJ1-4 | TRBV4-3 | TRBD1 | few | CASSQSPRGMSNEKLFF | TGCGCCAGCAGCCAGTCTCCCAGGGGGATGAGTAATGAAAAACTGTTTTTT
TRBJ2-3 | TRBV29-1 | - | few | CSVTRVGDSTDTQYF | TGCAGCGTGACCAGGGTGGGGGATAGCACAGATACGCAGTATTTT
TRBJ1-1 | TRBV5-6 | - | - | CASSVGYMNTEAFF | TGTGCCAGCAGTGTCGGATACATGAACACTGAAGCTTTCTTT
TRBJ2-1 | TRBV4-3 | - | - | CASSQEVYKAEFSYNEQFF | TGCGCCAGCAGCCAAGAAGTTTACAAAGCGGAGTTTTCCTACAATGAGCAGTTCTTC